This TCR beta chain was observed in a study of cytomegalovirus exposure and HLA in healthy donors. About the research overall: Researchers previously reported finding 90 million to 120 million unique TCR beta sequences from about 170 million T cells.

The CDR3 sequence is 14 residues long. Trimming took off 2 bases at V and 6 bases at J, with 13 bases between the two ends. Per germline, CDR1 MDHEN and CDR2 SYDVKM. In the PCR, 60 Vbeta and 13 Jbeta primers were used. Using immunoSEQ multiplex PCR, the repertoire was profiled, and TCRdb retains in-frame clones only, with some absent. The top ten clones hold 3.5% to 4% of a sample with under 300,000 clones, 70% to 90% of them seen once. This TCR was recovered from a middle-aged man in good health and CMV-seropositive. The chain links TRBV28 to TRBJ1-2, with D possibly TRBD1 on 5 matching bases. What was sequenced was PBMCs. The CDR3: CASSLITGRHGYTF. CDR3 DNA: TGTGCCAGCAGTTTAATTACAGGCCGCCATGGCTACACCTTC.